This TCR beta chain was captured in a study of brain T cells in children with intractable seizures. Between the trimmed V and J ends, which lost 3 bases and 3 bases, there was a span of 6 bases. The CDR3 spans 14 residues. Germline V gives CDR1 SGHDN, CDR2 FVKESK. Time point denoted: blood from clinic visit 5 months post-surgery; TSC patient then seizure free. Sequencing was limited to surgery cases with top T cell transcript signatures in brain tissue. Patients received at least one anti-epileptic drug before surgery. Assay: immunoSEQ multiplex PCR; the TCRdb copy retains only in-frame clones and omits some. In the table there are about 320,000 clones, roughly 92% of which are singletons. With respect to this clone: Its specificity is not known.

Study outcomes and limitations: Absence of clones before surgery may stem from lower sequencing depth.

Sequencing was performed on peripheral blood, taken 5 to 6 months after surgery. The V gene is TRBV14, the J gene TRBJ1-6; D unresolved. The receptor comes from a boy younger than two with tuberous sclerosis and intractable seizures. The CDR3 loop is CASSQEFYNSPLHF. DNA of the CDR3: TGTGCCAGCAGCCAGGAATTCTATAATTCACCCCTCCACTTT.